A selection of T cell receptor beta chains follows, all from one sample in a study of a mutant IDH1 vaccine in newly diagnosed glioma. Produced via immunoSEQ multiplex PCR; TCRdb's table is partial and in-frame only. The top ten clones hold around 21% of a sample with approximately 54,000 clones, approximately 78% of them seen once. The specimen comprised PBMCs, sampled from a glioma patient treated with radiotherapy, temozolomide or both. All receptors come from a man between 18 and 35 years old with glioma. The CDR3 runs from the conserved cysteine through the conserved F or W. The D gene is left open where the match is weak. The size entry is marked missing in some rows and otherwise reads once, few, many or a size class.

CDR3nt: TGTGCCTGTTACAGGAGCTCCTATAATTCACCCCTCCACTTT
CDR3aa: CACYRSSYNSPLHF
j_gene: TRBJ1-6
abundance: -
d_gene: -
v_gene: TRBV30

CDR3nt: TGCAGTGCTTCCAATCAGCCCCAGCATTTT
CDR3aa: CSASNQPQHF
j_gene: TRBJ1-5
abundance: -
d_gene: -
v_gene: TRBV20-1

CDR3nt: TGCGCCAGCAGCCCGGGACCGCTAGGACAGCCCCAGCATTTT
CDR3aa: CASSPGPLGQPQHF
j_gene: TRBJ1-5
abundance: -
d_gene: -
v_gene: TRBV5-1

CDR3nt: TGCAGCTGTCACAGGGGAGGAACTGAAGCTTTCTTT
CDR3aa: CSCHRGGTEAFF
j_gene: TRBJ1-1
abundance: -
d_gene: TRBD1
v_gene: TRBV29-1

CDR3nt: TGTGCCAGCAGTTACGGGGGGTTGGAGACTGAAGCTTTCTTT
CDR3aa: CASSYGGLETEAFF
j_gene: TRBJ1-1
abundance: -
d_gene: -
v_gene: TRBV6-5

CDR3nt: TGTGCCAGCTCACCAGGTTTGGCGGGGGCTGGCTACACCTTC
CDR3aa: CASSPGLAGAGYTF
j_gene: TRBJ1-2
abundance: few
d_gene: -
v_gene: TRBV18

CDR3nt: TGTGCCAGCAGTGATCCGGGGTCCTACAATGAGCAGTTCTTC
CDR3aa: CASSDPGSYNEQFF
j_gene: TRBJ2-1
abundance: once
d_gene: -
v_gene: TRBV25-1

CDR3nt: TGTGCCAGTAAATTAGGGGGGTCCGGAAACATTCAGTACTTC
CDR3aa: CASKLGGSGNIQYF
j_gene: TRBJ2-4
abundance: -
d_gene: -
v_gene: TRBV19

CDR3nt: TGTGCCAGCAGCTTCAGGGACCCAGAAAAACTGTTTTTT
CDR3aa: CASSFRDPEKLFF
j_gene: TRBJ1-4
abundance: -
d_gene: -
v_gene: TRBV7-9

CDR3nt: TGTGCCAGCACCCCCCCGCAGGACTGGGCCTCTGGGGCCAACGTCCTGACTTTC
CDR3aa: CASTPPQDWASGANVLTF
j_gene: TRBJ2-6
abundance: -
d_gene: -
v_gene: TRBV5-6

CDR3nt: TGTGCCTGGAGATGGGGCAGGGTGGACGGCTACACCTTC
CDR3aa: CAWRWGRVDGYTF
j_gene: TRBJ1-2
abundance: -
d_gene: -
v_gene: TRBV30

CDR3nt: TGTGCCATCAGTGAATCTGAGAACACTGAAGCTTTCTTT
CDR3aa: CAISESENTEAFF
j_gene: TRBJ1-1
abundance: -
d_gene: -
v_gene: TRBV10-3

CDR3nt: TGTGCCAGCAGCTCCTCGACAGGGGACTACACCTTC
CDR3aa: CASSSSTGDYTF
j_gene: TRBJ1-2
abundance: -
d_gene: TRBD1
v_gene: TRBV7-9

CDR3nt: TGTGCCAGCAGCCAAGAAGCGGGGAGTGAGCGAGGCTACACCTTC
CDR3aa: CASSQEAGSERGYTF
j_gene: TRBJ1-2
abundance: -
d_gene: -
v_gene: TRBV14

CDR3nt: TGTGCCAGCAGTTACTCGATGGTACAGATCAACACTGAAGCTTTCTTT
CDR3aa: CASSYSMVQINTEAFF
j_gene: TRBJ1-1
abundance: -
d_gene: -
v_gene: TRBV6-5

CDR3nt: TGTGCCACCTGGCCACTCAATTCAGATACGCAGTATTTT
CDR3aa: CATWPLNSDTQYF
j_gene: TRBJ2-3
abundance: -
d_gene: -
v_gene: TRBV15

CDR3nt: TGTGCCAGCAGGCCCGACAGTTATCAGCCCCAGCATTTT
CDR3aa: CASRPDSYQPQHF
j_gene: TRBJ1-5
abundance: -
d_gene: -
v_gene: TRBV2

CDR3nt: TGTGCCAGCAGTGAAACGGGCACCGGGGAGCTGTTTTTT
CDR3aa: CASSETGTGELFF
j_gene: TRBJ2-2
abundance: once
d_gene: -
v_gene: TRBV6-4

CDR3nt: TGTGCCAGCAGTCCCGGACTAGCGGGGTCCTACGAGCAGTACTTC
CDR3aa: CASSPGLAGSYEQYF
j_gene: TRBJ2-7
abundance: -
d_gene: TRBD2
v_gene: TRBV2

CDR3nt: TGTGCCAGCGGAGGCCGTCTCTCCCACGAGCAGTACTTC
CDR3aa: CASGGRLSHEQYF
j_gene: TRBJ2-7
abundance: few
d_gene: -
v_gene: TRBV7-9

CDR3nt: TGTGCCAGCAGCTCCCGGAGGAGGGTCTACGAGCAGTACTTC
CDR3aa: CASSSRRRVYEQYF
j_gene: TRBJ2-7
abundance: -
d_gene: -
v_gene: TRBV28

CDR3nt: TGCGCCAGCAGCTTGGTCTTGAAACCTGAACTCCCCTACGAGCAGTACTTC
CDR3aa: CASSLVLKPELPYEQYF
j_gene: TRBJ2-7
abundance: few
d_gene: -
v_gene: TRBV5-1

CDR3nt: TGCGCCAGCAGCCAAGGTTTGACTAGCGTCCGGAACGAGCAGTACTTC
CDR3aa: CASSQGLTSVRNEQYF
j_gene: TRBJ2-7
abundance: -
d_gene: TRBD2
v_gene: TRBV4-1

CDR3nt: TGTGCCAGCAGTTACCTCCCGAACTACGAGCAGTACTTC
CDR3aa: CASSYLPNYEQYF
j_gene: TRBJ2-7
abundance: -
d_gene: -
v_gene: TRBV6-5

CDR3nt: TGTGCCAGCAGCTTTTTACTACGCAGGGTGGGCTATGGCTACACCTTC
CDR3aa: CASSFLLRRVGYGYTF
j_gene: TRBJ1-2
abundance: -
d_gene: -
v_gene: TRBV5-4

CDR3nt: TGTGCCAGCAGTGGCCAGCGGGGGAAGGCAGATACGCAGTATTTT
CDR3aa: CASSGQRGKADTQYF
j_gene: TRBJ2-3
abundance: -
d_gene: TRBD2
v_gene: TRBV2